This T cell receptor (beta chain) was identified in a study of T cell repertoires in cytomegalovirus infection. One entry per CDR3 protein, called by TCRdb with MiXCR from the reads. The table shows around 78,000 distinct CDR3 sequences, with about 37% occurring only once. As for this clonotype: As yet, its antigen is unknown.

General observations from the study: People with CMV and the relevant HLA were identified by cumulative public TCR beta family frequency.

The sequences come from CD8+ T cells from cultured PBMCs, collected from culture after CMV antigen stimulation. This TCR was sampled from a human donor in good health (CMV status not recorded). Some clones in this sample may be carry-over from other donors' samples.

In nucleotides, the CDR3 is TGTGCCAGCACTCGGACAGTGAATTCACCCCTCCACTTT. Protein product: CASTRTVNSPLHF. This chain joins TRBV27 and TRBJ1-6, with D possibly TRBD1 on 6 matching bases. Germline lookup yields CDR1 MNHEY and CDR2 SMNVEV (reference sequence). The V end was cut by 7 bases, the J end by 7 bases, with 11 bases between. The length of the CDR3 is 13 residues.